Presented here are 28 T cell receptor beta chains from one specimen sequenced in a study of blood T cell repertoires in COVID-19. Data came from immunoSEQ multiplex PCR; TCRdb stores just in-frame clones and leaves some out. Here the sample spans some 120,000 clones, 86% being singletons. What was sequenced was peripheral blood. These receptor sequences come from a human donor in a cohort sampled during active COVID-19.

The chain has TRBV9 and TRBJ2-1; D call uncertain. The CDR3 covers 15 residues. Trimming stripped 0 bases from V and 5 bases from J, with 12 bases between. Germline CDR1 reads SGDLS; CDR2 reads YYNGEE. This chain's CDR3 is CASSVGRYQNNEQFF. The CDR3 DNA sequence: TGTGCCAGCAGCGTAGGCAGATACCAAAACAATGAGCAGTTCTTC.

The rearrangement uses TRBV7-8 and TRBJ1-4; 8 bases fit TRBD1. Unmatched junction bases numbered 15, after V lost 5 bases and J lost 4 bases. Germline CDR1 reads SGHVS; CDR2 reads FQNEAQ. The CDR3 totals 18 residues. The CDR3, as DNA: TGTGCCAGCAGCGCTGGACAGGGCGGCTCCTCTCTTAATGAAAAACTGTTTTTT. Its translation is CASSAGQGGSSLNEKLFF.

This clone was counted once. The V call is TRBV5-1, the J call TRBJ2-1, with D possibly being TRBD2 (5 bases). CDR1 is SGHRS and CDR2 is YFSETQ in the germline V gene. The CDR3 spans 15 residues. V lost 9 bases, J lost 4 bases, and 20 bases lay in between. In nucleotides, the CDR3 is TGCGCCACCCGGGTAGCCGGGATAGGTTACAATGAGCAGTTCTTC. Its protein is CATRVAGIGYNEQFF. The variable domain in full, completed from reference TRBV5-1 and TRBJ2-1, reads KAGVTQTPRYLIKTRGQQVTLSCSPISGHRSVSWYQQTPGQGLQFLFEYFSETQRNKGNFPGRFSGRQFSNSRSEMNVSTLELGDSALYLCATRVAGIGYNEQFFGPGTRLTVL.

The chain has TRBV5-1 and TRBJ2-3; no reliable D call. This CDR3 region has 15 residues. Trimming took 4 bases from V and 2 from J, leaving 14 bases between them. Per the germline V gene, CDR1 is SGHRS and CDR2 is YFSETQ. The CDR3 spells CASSQTLTDTDTQYF. DNA for the CDR3: TGCGCCAGCAGCCAAACCCTGACTGACACAGATACGCAGTATTTT.

This chain joins TRBV6-5 and TRBJ1-1, with 8 positions matching TRBD1. The CDR3 is made up of 13 amino acids. V shed 6 bases and J 5 bases; nucleotides not matched to a gene: 5. The germline V gene has CDR1 MNHEY and CDR2 SVGAGI. CDR3 nucleotides: TGTGCCAGCAGGCGGACAGGGAATACTGAAGCTTTCTTT. It is translated as CASRRTGNTEAFF.

This chain uses TRBV9 with TRBJ2-7, with 8 positions matching TRBD2. Germline V gives CDR1 SGDLS, CDR2 YYNGEE. The trim removed 2 bases at V and 6 bases at J, leaving 13 bases unmatched. CDR3 length equals 16 residues. CDR3 coding DNA: TGTGCCAGCAGCGTGGACACTAGCGGAAGCCGCCGCGAGCAGTACTTC. Its protein product is CASSVDTSGSRREQYF. Filled out from reference TRBV9 and TRBJ2-7, the complete variable domain reads DSGVTQTPKHLITATGQRVTLRCSPRSGDLSVYWYQQSLDQGLQFLIQYYNGEERAKGNILERFSAQQFPDLHSELNLSSLELGDSALYFCASSVDTSGSRREQYFGPGTRLTVT.

The CDR3 coding sequence is TGTGCCAGCAGAAGGGACAGGGGAGCTGAAGCTTTCTTT. Translation: CASRRDRGAEAFF. This rearrangement joins TRBV12-3 or TRBV12-4 to TRBJ1-1; 10 bases map to TRBD1. Trimming removed 6 bases from V and 6 bases from J; junction bases left unmatched: 4. The CDR3 has 13 amino acids.

This clone appeared once. V usage is TRBV15 and J usage is TRBJ2-5; 12 bases line up with TRBD2. From germline, CDR1 is LNHNV and CDR2 YYDKDF (reference sequence). J was trimmed by 2 bases and V by 0 bases; bases with no gene match: 7. The CDR3 is made up of 18 amino acids. The CDR3 region has the DNA TGTGCCACCAGCAGAGATCGACTAGCGGGAGCCCCGCAAGAGACCCAGTACTTC. This gives the protein CATSRDRLAGAPQETQYF.

J is TRBJ2-6 and V is TRBV30; 9 bases line up with TRBD1. V lost 5 bases to trimming and J lost 0 bases; unmatched junction nucleotides: 5. Germline V lookup: CDR1 GTSNPN, CDR2 SVGIG (reference sequence). CDR3 length equals 16 residues. DNA of the CDR3: TGTGCCTGGGTCGGACAGGGGAACTCTGGGGCCAACGTCCTGACTTTC. Encoded protein: CAWVGQGNSGANVLTF.

The rearrangement links TRBV4-1 to TRBJ1-1; the match to TRBD1 covers 7 bases. The CDR3 has 14 residues. With 1 base clipped from V and 2 bases from J, the junction kept 1 base outside the gene matches. CDR1 is MGHRA and CDR2 is YSYEKL in the germline V gene. The CDR3 is CASSQGQGNTEAFF. As DNA, the CDR3 is TGCGCCAGCAGCCAAGGACAGGGTAACACTGAAGCTTTCTTT.

The J gene is TRBJ1-2, the V gene TRBV13; weak D call: TRBD1 (6 bases). V was cut by 5 bases and J by 6 bases, with 13 bases left in between. CDR1 is PRHDT, CDR2 FYEKMQ, per germline (reference sequence). CDR3 length equals 13 residues. This CDR3 reads CASSPGRGDGYTF. The CDR3, as DNA: TGTGCCAGCAGCCCCGGGAGGGGGGATGGCTACACCTTC.

The chain recombines TRBV30 with TRBJ1-2; D is uncertain. The CDR3 length is 14 residues. V lost 3 bases, J lost 3 bases, and 14 bases lay in between. Germline V lookup: CDR1 GTSNPN, CDR2 SVGIG (reference sequence). CDR3 nucleotide sequence: TGTGCCTGGAGCGCGGGCCGAATTGACTATGGCTACACCTTC. Translating it yields CAWSAGRIDYGYTF.

The sample holds one count of this clone. V and J are TRBV11-2 and TRBJ2-7; D is possibly TRBD1 (5 bases). The CDR3 runs to 14 residues. V lost 3 bases, J lost 1 base, and 10 bases lay in between. Germline CDR1 is SGHAT and CDR2 is FQNNGV. The CDR3 reads CASSFVAGSYEQYF. CDR3 sequence (DNA): TGTGCCAGCAGCTTCGTTGCAGGGTCCTACGAGCAGTACTTC.

The V gene is TRBV5-5, the J gene TRBJ2-6; D is perhaps TRBD2 (5 bases). The CDR3 sequence is 15 residues long. Germline assignment: CDR1 SGHKS and CDR2 YYEKEE (reference sequence). Between the trimmed V and J ends, which lost 0 bases and 2 bases, there was a span of 6 bases. This CDR3 is CASSLAGTGANVLTF. In DNA form, the CDR3 reads TGTGCCAGCAGCTTGGCGGGAACTGGGGCCAACGTCCTGACTTTC.

This clone has a handful of counts. The gene calls are TRBV27 and TRBJ2-1; TRBD2 matches 8 bases. Trimming removed 5 bases from V and 15 bases from J; junction bases left unmatched: 15. Germline loops: CDR1 MNHEY, CDR2 SMNVEV (reference sequence). The CDR3 extends over 14 amino acids. CDR3 sequence: CASSPGLASPVRFF. The CDR3 DNA sequence: TGTGCCAGCAGTCCAGGACTAGCCTCCCCTGTGCGGTTCTTC.

V is TRBV27 and J is TRBJ2-7, with 11 positions matching TRBD2. Unmatched junction bases numbered 9, after V lost 5 bases and J lost 9 bases. This CDR3 comprises 14 residues. Germline CDR1 MNHEY, CDR2 SMNVEV (reference sequence). The CDR3 protein is CASSAGTSGGRQYF. CDR3 DNA sequence: TGTGCCAGCAGTGCCGGGACTAGCGGCGGTCGGCAGTACTTC.

V usage is TRBV27 and J usage is TRBJ2-7, with D possibly matching TRBD2 (5 bases). V shed 4 bases and J shed 4 bases, with 11 bases lying between them. The CDR3 has 13 residues. Per the germline V gene, CDR1 is MNHEY and CDR2 is SMNVEV (reference sequence). CDR3 loop: CASSYQRSYEQYF. The CDR3 nucleotides read TGTGCCAGCAGTTATCAGCGGAGTTACGAGCAGTACTTC.

The rearrangement uses TRBV3-1 (or the pseudogene TRBV3-2) and TRBJ1-3; 8 bases match TRBD1. This CDR3 contains 15 residues. Germline CDR1 and CDR2: LGHDT and YNNKEL (reference sequence). Trimming took 5 bases from V and 4 from J; bases not matched to a gene: 7. CDR3 DNA sequence: TGTGCCAGCAGCATCCAGGGGGCGCGGGGAAACACCATATATTTT. Protein product: CASSIQGARGNTIYF.

The chain employs TRBV18 and TRBJ1-2; 10 bases fit TRBD1. The CDR3 extends over 16 amino acids. The ends lost 3 bases at V and 9 bases at J; junction bases unmatched: 13. Germline V lookup: CDR1 KGHSH, CDR2 LQKENI. CDR3 amino acids: CASSPLPSDRGHRYTF. CDR3 sequence (DNA): TGTGCCAGCTCACCCTTGCCAAGCGACAGGGGGCATCGCTACACCTTC.

The genes are TRBV11-3 and TRBJ2-5; the D is unclear. The CDR3 covers 11 residues. Germline V gene sequence: CDR1 SGHNT, CDR2 YENEEA. V gave up 6 bases and J gave up 4 bases, with 6 bases separating them. The CDR3 region is CASSRGETQYF. DNA for the CDR3: TGTGCCAGCAGTCGCGGAGAGACCCAGTACTTC.

This rearrangement joins TRBV13 to TRBJ1-1; D is undetermined. The germline CDR1 and CDR2 sequences are PRHDT and FYEKMQ (reference sequence). Trimming shortened V by 2 bases and J by 2 bases, and 3 bases separated the two germline ends. The CDR3 is 12 residues long. CDR3 protein: CASSLPNTEAFF. In nucleotides, the CDR3 is TGTGCCAGCAGCTTACCTAACACTGAAGCTTTCTTT. The variable domain in full, with the rest retrieved from reference TRBV13 and TRBJ1-1, is AAGVIQSPRHLIKEKRETATLKCYPIPRHDTVYWYQQGPGQDPQFLISFYEKMQSDKGSIPDRFSAQQFSDYHSELNMSSLELGDSALYFCASSLPNTEAFFGQGTRLTVV.

The chain has TRBV6-2 or TRBV6-3 and TRBJ1-4; 12 bases are shared with TRBD1. The V gene end was trimmed by 5 bases and the J gene end by 8 bases; junction bases not matched to a gene: 6. This CDR3 region has 15 residues. Germline CDR1 reads MNHEY; CDR2 reads SVGEGT. The CDR3 coding sequence is TGTGCCAGCAGTGCCGGGACAGGGGGCGAAGAAAAACTGTTTTTT. This translates into CASSAGTGGEEKLFF.

The rearrangement links TRBV6-5 to TRBJ1-1; D not certain. The CDR3 contains 14 residues. Trimming stripped 2 bases from V and 1 base from J, with 8 bases between. The germline V gene has CDR1 MNHEY and CDR2 SVGAGI. The DNA for the CDR3 is TGTGCCAGCAGTTACCACACAGAGAACACTGAAGCTTTCTTT. Amino acids: CASSYHTENTEAFF.

V gene TRBV7-9 combines with J gene TRBJ2-5; TRBD2 might be the D (6 bases). The CDR3 consists of 14 residues. Germline V gene sequence: CDR1 SEHNR, CDR2 FQNEAQ (reference sequence). Trimming took off 1 base at V and 4 bases at J, with 10 bases between the two ends. The CDR3 nucleotides read TGTGCCAGCAGCTTAGAGAGGCGGGGAGAGACCCAGTACTTC. Its translation is CASSLERRGETQYF. Drawing the rest from reference TRBV7-9 and TRBJ2-5, the complete variable domain is DTGVSQNPRHKITKRGQNVTFRCDPISEHNRLYWYRQTLGQGPEFLTYFQNEAQLEKSRLLSDRFSAERPKGSFSTLEIQRTEQGDSAMYLCASSLERRGETQYFGPGTRLLVL.

V gene TRBV2 combines with J gene TRBJ2-5; D unresolved. The V gene lost 6 bases and the J gene lost 1 base, with 6 bases spanning the gap. There are 12 residues in the CDR3. Germline values: CDR1 SNHLY, CDR2 FYNNEI. As DNA, the CDR3 is TGTGCCAGCAGCTATTTCCAAGAGACCCAGTACTTC. Its translation: CASSYFQETQYF.

This chain connects TRBV28 to TRBJ2-4; TRBD2 matches at 8 bases. The CDR3 consists of 15 residues. V lost 4 bases to trimming and J lost 6 bases; unmatched junction nucleotides: 8. Germline V lookup: CDR1 MDHEN, CDR2 SYDVKM. The CDR3, as DNA: TGTGCCAGCAGTTCTCCGGGGGGGGCGGGAAACATTCAGTACTTC. This sequence encodes CASSSPGGAGNIQYF.

The CDR3 loop is CASGTFGLASDTQYF. The CDR3 DNA reads TGCGCCAGCGGGACCTTCGGACTAGCATCAGATACGCAGTATTTT. The genes are TRBV10-2 and TRBJ2-3; 8 bases fit TRBD2. CDR3 length equals 15 residues. Germline values: CDR1 WSHSY, CDR2 SAAADI. Losses at the gene ends were 8 bases for V and 4 bases for J; bases not matched to a gene: 11.

This clone was recorded only once. The chain has TRBV5-6 and TRBJ1-6, with 9 bases aligning to TRBD1. J lost 10 bases, V lost 0 bases, and 5 bases had no gene match. Germline values: CDR1 SGHDT, CDR2 YYEEEE. This CDR3 has 15 residues. The CDR3 nucleotides read TGTGCCAGCAGCTTGGTTCACAGGGGGCAATCACCCCTCCACTTT. Its translation: CASSLVHRGQSPLHF.